This T cell receptor (beta chain) appears in the sequencing data of a study of blood T cell repertoires in COVID-19. Study background: The samples span acute and convalescent COVID-19 from the United States, Italy and Spain.

In the original processing: Nucleated cell number was recorded as an estimate derived from reference gene primer amplification. The method was immunoSEQ multiplex PCR; TCRdb's version includes in-frame clones alone and lacks a portion of them. D and trimming come from the DNA, and the V and J calls and clone size come from that table. The sample yields about 74,000 clones, roughly four fifths seen once. The germline V gene has CDR1 LNHDA and CDR2 SQIVND (reference sequence). The CDR3 has 15 residues. The V end was cut by 4 bases, the J end by 2 bases, with 14 bases between. This clone has only one observation.

The clonotype originates from a man aged 70-80 years with acute or convalescent COVID-19. The sequenced sample consisted of peripheral blood. The chain employs TRBV19 and TRBJ2-5; TRBD1 might be the D (6 bases). The CDR3 protein is CASSSEQGRQETQYF. The CDR3 DNA is TGTGCCAGTAGTAGCGAACAGGGACGACAAGAGACCCAGTACTTC.